This T cell receptor beta chain was documented in a study of cytomegalovirus exposure and HLA in healthy donors. Study-wide results and limits: Within the data, a cluster of highly shared sequence variants was likely a sequencing artifact. A few chains tied to CMV proved CMV antigen-specific in vitro. Most TCRs appeared rarely, but some public TCRs recurred in many donors.

Likely unrecorded immune exposures existed in these nominally healthy donors. The CDR3 length is 17 residues. The PCR was carried out with 60 Vbeta primers and 13 Jbeta primers. Generated by immunoSEQ multiplex PCR, the TCRdb table keeps only in-frame clones and is missing some. This sample has 130,000 or so clones, with under 90% found just once. Details on this clone: Its specificity is unknown.

The genes are TRBV21-1 and TRBJ1-3; the D call in the table, TRBD1, was not verified against the DNA. TRBV21-1 is listed as a pseudogene. Sequencing used PBMCs. The sequence derives from a woman in her forties in good health and CMV-seronegative. The CDR3 sequence is CASSKSGEKASGNTIYF. In DNA, the CDR3 is TGTGCCAGCAGCAAATCAGGGGAAAAGGCCTCTGGAAACACCATATATTTT.